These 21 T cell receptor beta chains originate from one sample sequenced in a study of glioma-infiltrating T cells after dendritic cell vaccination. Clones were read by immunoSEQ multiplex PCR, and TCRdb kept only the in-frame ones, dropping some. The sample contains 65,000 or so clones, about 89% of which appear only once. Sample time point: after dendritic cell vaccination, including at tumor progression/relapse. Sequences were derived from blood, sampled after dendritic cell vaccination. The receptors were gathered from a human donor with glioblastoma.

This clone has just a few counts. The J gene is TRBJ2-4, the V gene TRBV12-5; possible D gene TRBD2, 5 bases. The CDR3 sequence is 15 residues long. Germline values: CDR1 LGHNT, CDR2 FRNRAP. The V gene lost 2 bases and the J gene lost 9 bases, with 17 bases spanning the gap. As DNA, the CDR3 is TGTGCTAGTGGTTTGCCTCCGGACTCCTCTCCCATTCAGTACTTC. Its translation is CASGLPPDSSPIQYF.

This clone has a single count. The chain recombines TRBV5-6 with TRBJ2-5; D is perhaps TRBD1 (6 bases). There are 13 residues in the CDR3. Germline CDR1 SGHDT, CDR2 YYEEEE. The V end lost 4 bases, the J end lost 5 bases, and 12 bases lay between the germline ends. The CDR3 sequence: CASSLGTIETQYF. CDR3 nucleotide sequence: TGTGCCAGCAGCCTCGGGACAATCGAGACCCAGTACTTC.

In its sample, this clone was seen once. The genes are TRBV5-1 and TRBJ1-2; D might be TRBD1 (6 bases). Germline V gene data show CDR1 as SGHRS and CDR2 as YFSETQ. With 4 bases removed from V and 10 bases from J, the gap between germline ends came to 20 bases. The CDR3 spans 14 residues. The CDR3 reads CASSEGVIQGIYTF. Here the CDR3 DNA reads TGCGCCAGCAGCGAGGGGGTAATACAGGGAATCTACACCTTC.

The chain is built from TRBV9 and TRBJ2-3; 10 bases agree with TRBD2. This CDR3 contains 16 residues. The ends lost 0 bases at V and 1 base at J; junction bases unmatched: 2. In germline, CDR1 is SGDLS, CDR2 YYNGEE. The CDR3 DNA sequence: TGTGCCAGCAGCGTAGATCTAGCGGGAGGCACAGATACGCAGTATTTT. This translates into CASSVDLAGGTDTQYF.

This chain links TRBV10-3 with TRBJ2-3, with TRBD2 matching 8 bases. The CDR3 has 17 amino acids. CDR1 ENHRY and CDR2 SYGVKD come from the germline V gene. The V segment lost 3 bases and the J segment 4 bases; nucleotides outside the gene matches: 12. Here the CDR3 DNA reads TGTGCCATCAGTGATCCCGGAGACCCGGGGGGGCCAGATACGCAGTATTTT. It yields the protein CAISDPGDPGGPDTQYF.

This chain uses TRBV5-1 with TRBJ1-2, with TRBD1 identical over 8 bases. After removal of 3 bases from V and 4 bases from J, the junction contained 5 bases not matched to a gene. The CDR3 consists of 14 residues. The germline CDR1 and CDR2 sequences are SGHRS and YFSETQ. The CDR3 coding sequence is TGCGCCAGCAGCTCGTCGACAGGGGCCTATGGCTACACCTTC. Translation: CASSSSTGAYGYTF. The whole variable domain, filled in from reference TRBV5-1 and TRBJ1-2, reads KAGVTQTPRYLIKTRGQQVTLSCSPISGHRSVSWYQQTPGQGLQFLFEYFSETQRNKGNFPGRFSGRQFSNSRSEMNVSTLELGDSALYLCASSSSTGAYGYTFGSGTRLTVV.

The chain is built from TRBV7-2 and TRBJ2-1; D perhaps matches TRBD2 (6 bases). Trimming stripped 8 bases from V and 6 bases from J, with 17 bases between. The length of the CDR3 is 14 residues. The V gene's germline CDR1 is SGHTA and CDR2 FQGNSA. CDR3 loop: CASSTSSVSNEQFF. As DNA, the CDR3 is TGTGCCAGCTCAACGTCTAGCGTGAGCAATGAGCAGTTCTTC.

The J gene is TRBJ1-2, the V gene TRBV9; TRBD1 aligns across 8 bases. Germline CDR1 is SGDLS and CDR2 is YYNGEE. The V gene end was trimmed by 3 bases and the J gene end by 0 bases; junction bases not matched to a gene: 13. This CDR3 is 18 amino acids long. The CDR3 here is CASSAPTGALGTNYGYTF. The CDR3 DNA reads TGTGCCAGCAGCGCCCCGACAGGGGCCCTAGGGACTAACTATGGCTACACCTTC.

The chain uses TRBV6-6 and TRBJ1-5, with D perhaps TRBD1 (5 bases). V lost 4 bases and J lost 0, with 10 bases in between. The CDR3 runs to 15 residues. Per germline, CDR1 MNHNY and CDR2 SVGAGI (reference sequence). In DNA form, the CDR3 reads TGTGCCAGCAGTTCGACAGAATCTAGCAATCAGCCCCAGCATTTT. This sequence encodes CASSSTESSNQPQHF.

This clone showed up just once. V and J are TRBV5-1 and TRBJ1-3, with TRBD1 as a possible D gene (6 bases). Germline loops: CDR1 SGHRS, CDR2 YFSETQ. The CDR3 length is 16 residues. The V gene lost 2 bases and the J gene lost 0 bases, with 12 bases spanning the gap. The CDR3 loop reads CASSLQGDHSGNTIYF. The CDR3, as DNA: TGCGCCAGCAGCTTACAGGGAGATCACTCTGGAAACACCATATATTTT.

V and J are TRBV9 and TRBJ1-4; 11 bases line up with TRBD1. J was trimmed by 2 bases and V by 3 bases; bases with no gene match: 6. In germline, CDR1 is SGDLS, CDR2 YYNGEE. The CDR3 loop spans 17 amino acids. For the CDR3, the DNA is TGTGCCAGCAGCGCGCTGGGGACAGGGGGGACTAATGAAAAACTGTTTTTT. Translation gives CASSALGTGGTNEKLFF.

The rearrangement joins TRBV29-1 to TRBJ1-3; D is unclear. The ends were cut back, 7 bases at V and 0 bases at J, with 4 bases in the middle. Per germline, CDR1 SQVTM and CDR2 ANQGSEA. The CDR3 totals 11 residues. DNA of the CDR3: TGCAGCGCCCGCTCTGGAAACACCATATATTTT. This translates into CSARSGNTIYF.

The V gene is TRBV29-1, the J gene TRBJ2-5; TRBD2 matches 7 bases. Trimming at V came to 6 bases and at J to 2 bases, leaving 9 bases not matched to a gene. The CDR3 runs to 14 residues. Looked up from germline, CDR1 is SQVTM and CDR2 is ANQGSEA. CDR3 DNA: TGCAGCGTGTCGGCTAGCGGATCTCAAGAGACCCAGTACTTC. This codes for CSVSASGSQETQYF. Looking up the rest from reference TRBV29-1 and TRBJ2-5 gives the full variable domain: SAVISQKPSRDICQRGTSLTIQCQVDSQVTMMFWYRQQPGQSLTLIATANQGSEATYESGFVIDKFPISRPNLTFSTLTVSNMSPEDSSIYLCSVSASGSQETQYFGPGTRLLVL.

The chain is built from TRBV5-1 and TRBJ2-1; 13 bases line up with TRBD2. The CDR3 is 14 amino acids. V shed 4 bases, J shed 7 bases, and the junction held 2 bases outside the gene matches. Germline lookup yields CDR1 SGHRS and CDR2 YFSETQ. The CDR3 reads CASSPGLAGNEQFF. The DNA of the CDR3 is TGCGCCAGCAGCCCGGGACTAGCGGGAAATGAGCAGTTCTTC.

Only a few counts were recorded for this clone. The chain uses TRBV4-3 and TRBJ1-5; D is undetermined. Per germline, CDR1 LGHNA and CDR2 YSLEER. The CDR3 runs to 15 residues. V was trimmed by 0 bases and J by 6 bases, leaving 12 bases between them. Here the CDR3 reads CASSQDSNNRQPQHF. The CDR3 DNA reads TGCGCCAGCAGCCAAGATAGTAATAACCGTCAGCCCCAGCATTTT.

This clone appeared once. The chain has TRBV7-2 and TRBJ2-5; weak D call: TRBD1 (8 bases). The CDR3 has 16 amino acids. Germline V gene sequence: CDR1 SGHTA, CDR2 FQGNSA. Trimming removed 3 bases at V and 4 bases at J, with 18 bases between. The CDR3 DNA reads TGTGCCAGCAGCTTCCCCGGACAGGGCGGGGGAGAGACCCAGTACTTC. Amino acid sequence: CASSFPGQGGGETQYF.

CDR3 protein: CASSRELASTDTQYF. CDR3 in DNA: TGTGCCAGTAGTCGTGAGCTCGCTAGCACAGATACGCAGTATTTT. The chain recombines TRBV19 with TRBJ2-3, with unresolved D. With 5 bases removed from V and 0 bases from J, the gap between germline ends came to 12 bases. The germline gives CDR1 LNHDA, CDR2 SQIVND (reference sequence). This CDR3 region has 15 residues.

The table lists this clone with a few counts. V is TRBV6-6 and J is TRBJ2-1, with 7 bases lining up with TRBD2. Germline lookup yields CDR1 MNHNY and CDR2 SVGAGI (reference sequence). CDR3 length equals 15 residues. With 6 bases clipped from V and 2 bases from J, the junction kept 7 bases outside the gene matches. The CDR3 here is CASSPSGVAYNEQFF. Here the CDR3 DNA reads TGTGCCAGCAGCCCCAGCGGGGTGGCCTACAATGAGCAGTTCTTC.

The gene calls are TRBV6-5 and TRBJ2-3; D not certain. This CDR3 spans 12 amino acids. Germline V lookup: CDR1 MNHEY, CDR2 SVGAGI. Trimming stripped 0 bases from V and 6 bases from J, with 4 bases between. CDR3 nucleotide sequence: TGTGCCAGCAGTTACTCTCGTGATACGCAGTATTTT. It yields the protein CASSYSRDTQYF.

CDR3: CASSLIGTAAPYEQYF. The CDR3 DNA reads TGTGCCAGCAGCTTAATAGGGACAGCCGCCCCCTACGAGCAGTACTTC. V is TRBV5-5 and J is TRBJ2-7; 7 bases fit TRBD1. After removal of 2 bases from V and 2 bases from J, the junction contained 10 bases not matched to a gene. Germline lookup yields CDR1 SGHKS and CDR2 YYEKEE (reference sequence). The CDR3 contains 16 residues. The full variable domain, in which reference TRBV5-5 and TRBJ2-7 provide the parts outside the CDR3, is DAGVTQSPTHLIKTRGQQVTLRCSPISGHKSVSWYQQVLGQGPQFIFQYYEKEERGRGNFPDRFSARQFPNYSSELNVNALLLGDSALYLCASSLIGTAAPYEQYFGPGTRLTVT.

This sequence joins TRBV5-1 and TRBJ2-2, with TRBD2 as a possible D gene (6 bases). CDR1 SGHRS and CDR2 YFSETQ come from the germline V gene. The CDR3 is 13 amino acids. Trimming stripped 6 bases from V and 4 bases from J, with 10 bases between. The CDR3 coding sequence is TGCGCCAGCACCCCCGGGGGCACCGGGGAGCTGTTTTTT. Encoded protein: CASTPGGTGELFF.